A single sample is the source of the 15 T cell receptor beta chains below, sequenced in a study of shared clonotypes between healthy human individuals. Some clones are missing from TCRdb's copy, which holds only in-frame ones; the method was immunoSEQ multiplex PCR. Altogether roughly 1,100,000 clones are present, 70% to 80% being singletons, with the ten largest covering about 1.5%. Sequencing was carried out using memory CD4+ T cells sorted from blood. The sample's subset: CD45RA-negative fraction. The receptors shown here come from a man younger than 35 in good health.

This clone was detected only once. The V gene is TRBV19, the J gene TRBJ1-5; D possibly corresponds to TRBD1 (6 bases). V was cut by 9 bases and J by 4 bases, with 25 bases left in between. This CDR3 contains 17 residues. Germline V lookup: CDR1 LNHDA, CDR2 SQIVND (reference sequence). For the CDR3, the DNA is TGTGCCAGCGGACACGTGGGGGCAAGGCTACAAAATCAGCCCCAGCATTTT. Translated: CASGHVGARLQNQPQHF.

The rearrangement uses TRBV19 and TRBJ2-3, with TRBD2 matching over 9 bases. The CDR3 is made up of 14 amino acids. Germline V gene data show CDR1 as LNHDA and CDR2 as SQIVND (reference sequence). V gave up 10 bases and J gave up 5 bases; unmatched junction bases: 10. The CDR3 nucleotides read TGTGCCATCTCAGCGGGGGGCAGGGGAGATACGCAGTATTTT. Translating it yields CAISAGGRGDTQYF.

This rearrangement joins TRBV18 to TRBJ1-3, with D uncertain. The germline CDR1 and CDR2 sequences are KGHSH and LQKENI. The CDR3 totals 16 residues. V was pared by 4 bases and J by 0 bases, with 13 bases between. CDR3 region: CASSLRQDLSGNTIYF. In DNA form, the CDR3 reads TGTGCCAGCTCACTACGACAAGATCTCTCTGGAAACACCATATATTTT. Variable domain in full (rest from reference TRBV18 and TRBJ1-3): NAGVMQNPRHLVRRRGQEARLRCSPMKGHSHVYWYRQLPEEGLKFMVYLQKENIIDESGMPKERFSAEFPKEGPSILRIQQVVRGDSAAYFCASSLRQDLSGNTIYFGEGSWLTVV.

The V gene is TRBV6-1, the J gene TRBJ2-7, with TRBD1 as a possible D gene (6 bases). This CDR3 is 13 amino acids long. V was shortened by 8 bases and J by 2 bases, with 13 bases between the two germline ends. Germline-derived CDR1 and CDR2 are MNHNS and SASEGT. CDR3: CASGRTAPYEQYF. The CDR3 region has the DNA TGTGCCAGCGGGCGGACAGCCCCCTACGAGCAGTACTTC.

J is TRBJ2-5 and V is TRBV30, with 10 nucleotides matching TRBD1. The J call may not be correct, given that the DNA end is closer to TRBJ2-7. The germline V gene has CDR1 GTSNPN and CDR2 SVGIG (reference sequence). This CDR3 region has 15 residues. This chain's CDR3 is CAWSVGGQGVYEQYF. DNA for the CDR3: TGTGCCTGGAGTGTAGGAGGACAGGGGGTCTACGAGCAGTACTTC.

The chain has TRBV7-2 and TRBJ1-2; D is uncertain. V lost 1 base and J 2 bases, leaving 8 bases between the germline ends. The germline V gene encodes CDR1 SGHTA and CDR2 FQGNSA. The CDR3 runs to 14 residues. The chain's CDR3 is CASSLVEGNYGYTF. CDR3 nucleotides: TGTGCCAGCAGCTTAGTTGAAGGGAACTATGGCTACACCTTC.

The chain joins TRBV29-1 to TRBJ2-3; unclear D gene. CDR3 length equals 12 residues. Trimming took off 3 bases at V and 4 bases at J, with 8 bases between the two ends. The germline gives CDR1 SQVTM, CDR2 ANQGSEA. As DNA, the CDR3 is TGCAGCGTTGACGAGTGGGCAGATACGCAGTATTTT. Protein: CSVDEWADTQYF.

The V gene is TRBV19, the J gene TRBJ1-5, with D tentatively TRBD1 (5 bases). CDR3 length equals 17 residues. CDR1 LNHDA and CDR2 SQIVND come from the germline V gene (reference sequence). V shed 3 bases and J shed 7 bases, with 22 bases lying between them. Written as DNA, the CDR3 is TGTGCCAGTAGTATGGGTGTCGGGACCTCGCGGGGGCAGCCCCAGCATTTT. It specifies CASSMGVGTSRGQPQHF.

V is TRBV10-3 and J is TRBJ2-2; either TRBD1 or TRBD2 may fit D (5 bases each). Trimming removed 5 bases at V and 6 bases at J, with 13 bases between. Germline V gene lookup returns CDR1 ENHRY and CDR2 SYGVKD. The CDR3 length is 14 residues. CDR3 amino acids: CAISPGPSAGELFF. The CDR3 nucleotides are TGTGCCATCAGTCCGGGACCCTCGGCCGGGGAGCTGTTTTTT.

Points on this clone: Other nucleotide sequences from this sample produce the same CDR3. The chain employs TRBV5-1 and TRBJ2-3; D may be TRBD1 (5 bases). The CDR3 extends over 15 amino acids. The V end lost 0 bases, the J end lost 0 bases, and 8 bases lay between the germline ends. Germline lookup yields CDR1 SGHRS and CDR2 YFSETQ. This CDR3 is CASSLAGSSTDTQYF. The CDR3 DNA sequence: TGCGCCAGCAGCTTGGCAGGGTCTAGCACAGATACGCAGTATTTT.

This sequence joins TRBV6-1 and TRBJ1-5; the D gene is possibly TRBD1 (5 bases). Germline CDR1 and CDR2: MNHNS and SASEGT. Trimming removed 2 bases at V and 2 bases at J, with 16 bases between. The CDR3 runs 17 residues. The CDR3 DNA is TGTGCCAGCAGTGAACAATGGGGCTTTATGGGCAATCAGCCCCAGCATTTT. Translating it yields CASSEQWGFMGNQPQHF.

The J gene is TRBJ2-3, the V gene TRBV5-1; TRBD2 matches at 9 bases. This CDR3 comprises 16 residues. V shed 0 bases, J shed 3 bases, and the junction held 5 bases outside the gene matches. Germline loops: CDR1 SGHRS, CDR2 YFSETQ. The CDR3 sequence: CASSLDGGGATDTQYF. CDR3 in DNA: TGCGCCAGCAGCTTGGATGGCGGGGGGGCGACAGATACGCAGTATTTT.

The V call is TRBV11-3, the J call TRBJ2-2; possibly TRBD1 for D (6 bases). V was shortened by 1 base and J by 7 bases, with 7 bases between the two germline ends. Germline-derived CDR1 and CDR2 are SGHNT and YENEEA. This CDR3 spans 13 amino acids. CDR3 in DNA: TGTGCCAGCAGCTTAGTCAGGGGCGGGGAGCTGTTTTTT. This translates into CASSLVRGGELFF.

The genes are TRBV10-3 and TRBJ1-1, with a possible D match to TRBD1 (6 bases). The germline V gene has CDR1 ENHRY and CDR2 SYGVKD. The V gene lost 5 bases and the J gene lost 3 bases, with 13 bases spanning the gap. This CDR3 is built from 14 residues. The CDR3 here is CAISSRGIDTEAFF. The CDR3 nucleotides read TGTGCCATCAGTAGCAGGGGTATTGACACTGAAGCTTTCTTT.

The chain has TRBV6-5 and TRBJ2-1, with 13 bases that match TRBD2. J was trimmed by 9 bases and V by 5 bases; bases with no gene match: 7. This CDR3 region has 15 residues. Germline V gives CDR1 MNHEY, CDR2 SVGAGI. CDR3 loop: CASSPGLAGFSEQFF. The DNA for the CDR3 is TGTGCCAGCAGTCCGGGACTAGCGGGATTCAGTGAGCAGTTCTTC.